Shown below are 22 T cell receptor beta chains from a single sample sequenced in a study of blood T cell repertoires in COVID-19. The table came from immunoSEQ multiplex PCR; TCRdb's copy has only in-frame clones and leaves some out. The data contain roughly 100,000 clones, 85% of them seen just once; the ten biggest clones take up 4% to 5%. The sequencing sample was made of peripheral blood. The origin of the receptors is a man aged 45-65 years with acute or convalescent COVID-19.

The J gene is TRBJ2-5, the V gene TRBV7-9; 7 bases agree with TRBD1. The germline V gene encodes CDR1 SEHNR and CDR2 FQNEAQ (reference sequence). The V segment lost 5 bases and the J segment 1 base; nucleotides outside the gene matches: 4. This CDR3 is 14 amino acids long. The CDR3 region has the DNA TGTGCCAGCAGCAGACAGGGATCCCAAGAGACCCAGTACTTC. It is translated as CASSRQGSQETQYF.

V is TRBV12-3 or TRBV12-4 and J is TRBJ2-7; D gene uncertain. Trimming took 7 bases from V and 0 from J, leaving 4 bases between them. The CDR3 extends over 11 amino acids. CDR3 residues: CASTSSYEQYF. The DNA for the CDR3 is TGTGCCAGCACCTCCTCCTACGAGCAGTACTTC.

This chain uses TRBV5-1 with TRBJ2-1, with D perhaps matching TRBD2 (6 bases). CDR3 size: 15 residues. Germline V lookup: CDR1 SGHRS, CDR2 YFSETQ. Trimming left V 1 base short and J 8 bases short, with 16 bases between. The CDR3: CASSLNGYGSDEQFF. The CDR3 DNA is TGCGCCAGCAGCTTGAATGGCTACGGGAGCGATGAGCAGTTCTTC.

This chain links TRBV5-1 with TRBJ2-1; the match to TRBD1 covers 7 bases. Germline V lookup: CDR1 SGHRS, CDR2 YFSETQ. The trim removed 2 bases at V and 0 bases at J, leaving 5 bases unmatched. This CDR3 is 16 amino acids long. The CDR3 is CASSFIWDSSYNEQFF. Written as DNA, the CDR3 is TGCGCCAGCAGCTTTATATGGGACAGCTCCTACAATGAGCAGTTCTTC.

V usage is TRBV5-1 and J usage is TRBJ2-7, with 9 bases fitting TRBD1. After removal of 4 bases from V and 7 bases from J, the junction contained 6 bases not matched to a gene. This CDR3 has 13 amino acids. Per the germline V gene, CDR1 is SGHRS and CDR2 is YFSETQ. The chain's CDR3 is CASSPGQGREQYF. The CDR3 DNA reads TGCGCCAGCAGCCCGGGACAGGGAAGGGAGCAGTACTTC.

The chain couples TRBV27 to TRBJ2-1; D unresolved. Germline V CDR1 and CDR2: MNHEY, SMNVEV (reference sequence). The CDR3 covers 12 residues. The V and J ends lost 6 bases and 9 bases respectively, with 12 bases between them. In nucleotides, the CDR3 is TGTGCCAGCAGACACCACACGGGTGAGCAGTTCTTC. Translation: CASRHHTGEQFF.

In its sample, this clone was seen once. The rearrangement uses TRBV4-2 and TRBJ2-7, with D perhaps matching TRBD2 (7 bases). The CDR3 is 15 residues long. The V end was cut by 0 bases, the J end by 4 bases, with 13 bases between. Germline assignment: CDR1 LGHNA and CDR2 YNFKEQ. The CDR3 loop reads CASSQDRGGRYEQYF. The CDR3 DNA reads TGTGCCAGCAGCCAAGATAGGGGGGGGCGGTACGAGCAGTACTTC.

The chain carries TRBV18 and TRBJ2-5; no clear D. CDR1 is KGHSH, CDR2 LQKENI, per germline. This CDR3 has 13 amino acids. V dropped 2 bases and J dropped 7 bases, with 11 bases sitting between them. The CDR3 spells CASSPVRVGTQYF. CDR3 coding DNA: TGTGCCAGCTCACCAGTCCGGGTGGGGACCCAGTACTTC.

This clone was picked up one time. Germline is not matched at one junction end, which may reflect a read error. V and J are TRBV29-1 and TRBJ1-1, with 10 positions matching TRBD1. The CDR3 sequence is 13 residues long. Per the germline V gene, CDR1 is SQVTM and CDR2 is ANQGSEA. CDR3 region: CSVEGDRGPEAFF. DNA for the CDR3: TGCAGCGTTGAGGGGGACAGGGGACCTGAGGCTTTCTTT.

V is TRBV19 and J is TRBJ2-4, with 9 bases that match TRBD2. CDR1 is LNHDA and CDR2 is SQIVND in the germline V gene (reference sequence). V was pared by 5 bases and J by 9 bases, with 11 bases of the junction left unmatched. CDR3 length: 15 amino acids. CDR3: CASSRLSGSETIQYF. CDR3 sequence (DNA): TGTGCCAGTAGTCGACTTAGCGGGAGTGAGACCATTCAGTACTTC.

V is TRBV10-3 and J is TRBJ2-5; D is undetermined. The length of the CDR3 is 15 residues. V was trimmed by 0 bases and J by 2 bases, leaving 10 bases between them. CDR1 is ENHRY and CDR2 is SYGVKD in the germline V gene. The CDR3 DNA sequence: TGTGCCATCAGTGAGTCGAAAGTCAGACAAGAGACCCAGTACTTC. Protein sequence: CAISESKVRQETQYF.

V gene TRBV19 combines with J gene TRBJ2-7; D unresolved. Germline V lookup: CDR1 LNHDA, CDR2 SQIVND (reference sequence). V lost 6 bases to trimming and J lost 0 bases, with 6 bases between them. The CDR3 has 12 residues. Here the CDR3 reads CASRGNSYEQYF. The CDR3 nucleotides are TGTGCCAGTAGGGGCAACTCCTACGAGCAGTACTTC.

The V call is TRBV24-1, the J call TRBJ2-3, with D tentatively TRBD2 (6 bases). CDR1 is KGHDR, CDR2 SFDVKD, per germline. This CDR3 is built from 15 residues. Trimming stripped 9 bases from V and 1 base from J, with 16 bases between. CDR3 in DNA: TGTGCCACCGCGGTGGGCGGGACGGGCACAGATACGCAGTATTTT. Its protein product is CATAVGGTGTDTQYF.

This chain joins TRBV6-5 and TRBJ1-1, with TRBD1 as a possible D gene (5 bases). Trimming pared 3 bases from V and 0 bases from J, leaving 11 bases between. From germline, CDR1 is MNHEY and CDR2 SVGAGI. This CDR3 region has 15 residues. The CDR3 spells CASSYWGRMNTEAFF. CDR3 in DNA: TGTGCCAGCAGTTATTGGGGCAGGATGAACACTGAAGCTTTCTTT.

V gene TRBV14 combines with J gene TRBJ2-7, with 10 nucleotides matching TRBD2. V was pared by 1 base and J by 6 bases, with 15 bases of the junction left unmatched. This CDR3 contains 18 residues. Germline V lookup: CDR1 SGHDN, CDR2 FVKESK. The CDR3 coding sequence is TGTGCCAGCAGCCAAGTACGATTAGCGGGAGGCGGCCGGGGCGAGCAGTACTTC. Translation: CASSQVRLAGGGRGEQYF.

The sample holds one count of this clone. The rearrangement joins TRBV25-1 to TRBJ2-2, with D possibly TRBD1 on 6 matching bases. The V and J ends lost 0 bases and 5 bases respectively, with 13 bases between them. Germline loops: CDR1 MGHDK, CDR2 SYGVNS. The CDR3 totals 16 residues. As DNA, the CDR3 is TGTGCCAGCAGTGAATATAATGACAGGCTGACCGGGGAGCTGTTTTTT. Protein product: CASSEYNDRLTGELFF.

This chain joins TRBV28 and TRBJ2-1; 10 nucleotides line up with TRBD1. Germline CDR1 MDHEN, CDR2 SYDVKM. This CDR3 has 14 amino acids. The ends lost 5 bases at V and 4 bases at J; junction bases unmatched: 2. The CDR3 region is CASSRQGAYNEQFF. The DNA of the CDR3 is TGTGCCAGCAGTCGACAGGGGGCATACAATGAGCAGTTCTTC.

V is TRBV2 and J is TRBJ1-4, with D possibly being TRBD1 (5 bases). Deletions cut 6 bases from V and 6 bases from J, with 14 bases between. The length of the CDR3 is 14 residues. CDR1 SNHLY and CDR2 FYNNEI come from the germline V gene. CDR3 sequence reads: CASRRPGGDEKLFF. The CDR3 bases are TGTGCCAGCAGGCGCCCGGGGGGGGATGAAAAACTGTTTTTT.

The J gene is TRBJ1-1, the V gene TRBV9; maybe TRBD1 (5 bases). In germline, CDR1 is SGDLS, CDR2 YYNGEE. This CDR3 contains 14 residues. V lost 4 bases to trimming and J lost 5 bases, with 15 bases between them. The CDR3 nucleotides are TGTGCCAGCAGCCCGGTTGAGGGGAGGACTGAAGCTTTCTTT. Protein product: CASSPVEGRTEAFF.

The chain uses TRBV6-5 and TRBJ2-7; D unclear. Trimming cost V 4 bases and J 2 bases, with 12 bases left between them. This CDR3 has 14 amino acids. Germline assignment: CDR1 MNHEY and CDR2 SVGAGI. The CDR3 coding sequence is TGTGCCAGCAGTTCATATGTAGCAGCCTACGAGCAGTACTTC. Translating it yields CASSSYVAAYEQYF.

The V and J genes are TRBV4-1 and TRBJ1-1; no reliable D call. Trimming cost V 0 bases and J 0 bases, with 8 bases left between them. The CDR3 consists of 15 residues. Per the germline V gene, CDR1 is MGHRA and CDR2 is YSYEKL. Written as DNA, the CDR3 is TGCGCCAGCAGCCAAGATCCAGTTATGAACACTGAAGCTTTCTTT. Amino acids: CASSQDPVMNTEAFF.

CDR3 bases: TGTGCCAGCAGCTTTTCGGCAGGTTCTAATGAAAAACTGTTTTTT. Protein sequence: CASSFSAGSNEKLFF. This sequence joins TRBV7-8 and TRBJ1-4; D not certain. Trimming removed 3 bases at V and 3 bases at J, with 11 bases between. The CDR3 loop spans 15 amino acids. CDR1 SGHVS and CDR2 FQNEAQ come from the germline V gene.